A selection of T cell receptor beta chains follows, all from one sample in a study of spatial heterogeneity in lung cancer. In TCRdb, the 5' RACE reads were re-called with MiXCR into one record per CDR3 protein. This sample yields tens of thousands of distinct CDR3 sequences, of which around 5.2% are seen a single time; around 26% belongs to the top ten. The material sequenced was PBMCs, taken at surgery. The receptor set was obtained from a female donor with early-stage non-small cell lung cancer. Both conserved end residues are part of each CDR3. D genes are given only for firm matches. The size of a clone is reported for some rows only, either as once, few or many, or as a class for expanded clones.

size	V	J	D	length	CDR3	DNA
.	TRBV6-2/TRBV6-3	TRBJ1-2	.	14	CASSPRAAYYGYTF	TGTGCCAGCAGCCCCCGCGCGGCCTACTATGGCTACACCTTC
few	TRBV28	TRBJ2-7	.	13	CASTPSGTREQYF	TGTGCCAGCACTCCGAGCGGGACACGCGAGCAGTACTTC
many	TRBV28	TRBJ2-1	.	15	CASTPLGSSYNEQFF	TGTGCCAGCACCCCTTTGGGTAGCTCCTACAATGAGCAGTTCTTC
many	TRBV2	TRBJ2-3	.	13	CASVRGGTDTQYF	TGTGCCAGCGTGAGGGGGGGGACAGATACGCAGTATTTT
many	TRBV10-3	TRBJ2-5	TRBD1	14	CAISDTGVRETQYF	TGTGCCATCAGTGATACAGGGGTCAGGGAGACCCAGTACTTC
many	TRBV20-1	TRBJ2-5	TRBD2	17	CSAKTSGGSNLQETQYF	TGCAGTGCCAAGACTAGCGGGGGGTCGAACCTCCAAGAGACCCAGTACTTC
.	TRBV19	TRBJ1-3	.	16	CASSIRGDYSGNTIYF	TGTGCCAGTAGTATCCGTGGGGACTACTCTGGAAACACCATATATTTT
few	TRBV30	TRBJ1-1	TRBD1	15	CAWKMTGYRGTEAFF	TGTGCCTGGAAAATGACAGGGTACAGAGGCACTGAAGCTTTCTTT
many	TRBV11-3	TRBJ2-3	TRBD2	14	CASSLDGRTDTQYF	TGTGCCAGCAGCTTAGACGGGAGGACCGATACGCAGTATTTT
.	TRBV3-1	TRBJ1-1	.	12	CASSPRGTEAFF	TGTGCCAGCAGCCCCAGGGGCACTGAAGCTTTCTTT
many	TRBV7-2	TRBJ2-7	.	17	CASSSRAVSTVVHEQYF	TGTGCCAGCAGCTCGCGGGCGGTTTCGACGGTCGTCCACGAGCAGTACTTC
many	TRBV4-1	TRBJ2-1	.	15	CASSQGAGVYNEQFF	TGCGCCAGCAGCCAAGGAGCCGGGGTGTACAATGAGCAGTTCTTC
many	TRBV20-1	TRBJ2-1	.	14	CSARDFQGSHEQFF	TGCAGTGCTAGAGATTTTCAGGGCTCCCATGAGCAGTTCTTC
few	TRBV20-1	TRBJ1-5	.	16	CSARAPGGHSNQPQHF	TGCAGTGCTAGAGCTCCGGGGGGGCATAGCAATCAGCCCCAGCATTTT
many	TRBV5-1	TRBJ2-7	TRBD1	15	CASSYSPGQPYEQYF	TGCGCCAGCAGCTATAGCCCGGGACAGCCCTACGAGCAGTACTTC
many	TRBV29-1	TRBJ1-4	.	14	CSVEGSRAGEKLFF	TGCAGCGTTGAAGGTAGCAGGGCTGGGGAAAAACTGTTTTTT
many	TRBV29-1	TRBJ2-3	TRBD2	15	CSGVFGGSITDTQYF	TGCAGCGGGGTTTTTGGCGGGAGTATCACAGATACGCAGTATTTT
.	TRBV6-5	TRBJ2-5	.	14	CASSPDSFGETQYF	TGTGCCAGCAGTCCGGACAGCTTCGGAGAGACCCAGTACTTC
many	TRBV18	TRBJ2-5	.	14	CASSEGGAGETQYF	TGTGCCAGCTCTGAAGGAGGCGCGGGGGAGACCCAGTACTTC
many	TRBV30	TRBJ2-3	.	13	CAWNRVFADTQYF	TGTGCCTGGAACAGGGTTTTCGCAGATACGCAGTATTTT
many	TRBV5-6	TRBJ2-7	.	14	CASSFYGSSYEQYF	TGTGCCAGCAGCTTCTACGGGAGCTCCTACGAGCAGTACTTC
many	TRBV7-6	TRBJ1-1	.	14	CASSLEGVNTEAFF	TGTGCCAGCAGCTTAGAAGGGGTGAACACTGAAGCTTTCTTT
many	TRBV2	TRBJ2-5	TRBD2	14	CASRDRGGAETQYF	TGTGCCAGCAGAGATCGCGGGGGGGCTGAGACCCAGTACTTC
many	TRBV5-6	TRBJ1-1	TRBD1	17	CASSPPPGQGGGTEAFF	TGTGCCAGCAGCCCCCCCCCGGGACAGGGAGGTGGCACTGAAGCTTTCTTT
many	TRBV7-9	TRBJ2-7	TRBD2	14	CASSWTSPEGEQYF	TGTGCCAGCAGCTGGACTAGCCCGGAGGGCGAGCAGTACTTC
few	TRBV3-1	TRBJ2-3	.	15	CASSQAGRGPDTQYF	TGTGCCAGCAGCCAAGCGGGCAGGGGCCCAGATACGCAGTATTTT
.	TRBV6-5	TRBJ2-2	.	12	CASSQNTGELFF	TGTGCCAGCAGTCAGAACACCGGGGAGCTGTTTTTT
many	TRBV24-1	TRBJ2-1	.	14	CATSGTTSYNEQFF	TGTGCCACCAGTGGTACTACCTCCTACAATGAGCAGTTCTTC
many	TRBV14	TRBJ2-1	TRBD2	16	CASSQGRTSGIDEQFF	TGTGCCAGCAGCCAAGGCCGTACTAGCGGGATCGATGAGCAGTTCTTC
many	TRBV7-3	TRBJ2-3	.	14	CASSFGGATDTQYF	TGTGCCAGCAGCTTCGGCGGGGCCACAGATACGCAGTATTTT
.	TRBV11-2	TRBJ2-1	.	16	CASSLELARLSNEQFF	TGTGCCAGCAGCTTAGAGCTCGCTAGGCTCAGCAATGAGCAGTTCTTC
.	TRBV4-3	TRBJ1-3	.	17	CASSQDTFPGSGNTIYF	TGCGCCAGCAGCCAAGACACATTCCCGGGGTCTGGAAACACCATATATTTT
many	TRBV7-9	TRBJ1-6	.	14	CASSSGPQGSPLHF	TGTGCCAGCAGCTCGGGACCTCAAGGTTCACCCCTCCACTTT
many	TRBV29-1	TRBJ1-6	.	13	CSVAGSYNSPLHF	TGCAGCGTTGCCGGATCCTATAATTCACCCCTCCACTTT
many	TRBV18	TRBJ1-1	TRBD1	14	CASSPDRELTEAFF	TGTGCCAGCTCACCCGACAGGGAGTTGACTGAAGCTTTCTTT
many	TRBV5-1	TRBJ2-7	TRBD1	14	CASSLGGASYEQYF	TGCGCCAGCAGCTTAGGGGGCGCCTCCTACGAGCAGTACTTC
many	TRBV10-3	TRBJ2-7	.	13	CATLTGSGLEQYF	TGTGCCACCTTAACCGGGAGCGGATTAGAGCAGTACTTC
many	TRBV28	TRBJ1-2	.	14	CASSSPGSDYGYTF	TGTGCCAGCAGTTCTCCAGGGTCGGACTATGGCTACACCTTC
many	TRBV7-2	TRBJ2-2	.	13	CASSFVLTGELFF	TGTGCCAGCAGCTTCGTTCTTACCGGGGAGCTGTTTTTT
many	TRBV20-1	TRBJ1-1	.	13	CSASDSYHTEAFF	TGCAGTGCTAGTGACAGCTACCACACTGAAGCTTTCTTT
many	TRBV7-2	TRBJ1-5	.	15	CASSLVGGLGQPQHF	TGTGCCAGCAGCTTAGTGGGGGGGCTGGGACAGCCCCAGCATTTT
many	TRBV4-1	TRBJ2-1	.	16	CASSQDLSLRYNEQFF	TGCGCCAGCAGCCAAGATTTAAGCTTACGATACAATGAGCAGTTCTTC
.	TRBV4-2	TRBJ2-1	.	15	CASSQEGLVRNEQFF	TGTGCCAGCAGCCAAGAAGGGCTAGTTCGAAATGAGCAGTTCTTC
many	TRBV9	TRBJ1-5	.	13	CASSVYSNQPQHF	TGTGCCAGCAGCGTTTATAGCAATCAGCCCCAGCATTTT
many	TRBV10-3	TRBJ2-7	TRBD2	14	CAITEAGGGNEQYF	TGTGCCATCACCGAGGCGGGGGGCGGCAACGAGCAGTACTTC
many	TRBV3-1	TRBJ2-2	TRBD2	15	CASRQSGTHTGELFF	TGTGCCAGCAGACAAAGCGGGACCCACACCGGGGAGCTGTTTTTT
many	TRBV4-1	TRBJ2-7	.	14	CASSQDPRPYEQYF	TGCGCCAGCAGCCAAGACCCCCGCCCCTACGAGCAGTACTTC
many	TRBV7-2	TRBJ2-1	.	15	CASSLGVSSYNEQFF	TGTGCCAGCAGCTTAGGCGTGAGCTCCTACAATGAGCAGTTCTTC
many	TRBV3-1	TRBJ2-5	.	13	CASSQLSRETQYF	TGTGCCAGCAGCCAACTGAGCCGGGAGACCCAGTACTTC
few	TRBV5-1	TRBJ2-3	TRBD1	14	CASSLAGGWDTQYF	TGCGCCAGCAGCTTGGCAGGGGGCTGGGATACGCAGTATTTT
many	TRBV29-1	TRBJ2-3	.	13	CSVDLGGADTQYF	TGCAGCGTTGATCTGGGGGGGGCGGATACGCAGTATTTT